This TCR beta chain was observed in a study of shared T cell receptors in the human thymus. The CDR3 loop spans 15 amino acids. Germline CDR1 reads SGHRS; CDR2 reads YFSETQ. Trimming left V 4 bases short and J 0 bases short, with 8 bases between. Clones were sequenced by immunoSEQ multiplex PCR, and TCRdb holds only the in-frame ones, with some missing. The sample contains approximately 730,000 clones, approximately 83% of which appear only once. The data also belong to a second study, concerning human thymus T cells.

The clonotype originates from a girl under three years old with a congenital heart defect. The gene calls are TRBV5-1 and TRBJ1-6; no definite D call. The specimen was thymocytes. CDR3 DNA sequence: TGCGCCAGCAGCCAACAGAGCTCCTATAATTCACCCCTCCACTTT. It yields the protein CASSQQSSYNSPLHF.